Below are 31 T cell receptor beta chains sequenced from a single sample in a study of regulatory T cells in long-lasting Graves disease. With iRepertoire HTBI primers and Arm-PCR of CDR3 regions, TCR beta libraries were built. TCRdb used MiXCR to reprocess the multiplex PCR reads, holding one entry per CDR3 protein. The sample includes more than 400,000 distinct CDR3 sequences, 16% of them seen just once. The time point here: newly diagnosed GD, antithyroid drugs for less than 3 months. Extracted RNA from PBMCs served as the source of the TCR library. These sequences were also reported in another study, on T cells in Graves' hyperthyroidism and ophthalmopathy.

Here the sequenced sample was peripheral blood mononuclear cells (PBMCs), taken at new diagnosis, from a patient treated with antithyroid drugs. The receptors derive from a woman in her 30s with Graves disease.

The J gene is TRBJ1-4, the V gene TRBV27; D not certain. CDR3 length: 13 residues. Between the trimmed V and J ends, which lost 1 base and 4 bases, there was a span of 4 bases. The germline V gene has CDR1 MNHEY and CDR2 SMNVEV (reference sequence). Here the CDR3 DNA reads TGTGCCAGCAGTTTATTCCTTAATGAAAAACTGTTTTTT. Its translation: CASSLFLNEKLFF.

Notes on this clonotype: Germline is not matched at one junction end, which may reflect a read error. The V and J genes are TRBV7-2 and TRBJ2-7, with 9 bases that match TRBD2. This CDR3 has 12 amino acids. Per the germline V gene, CDR1 is SGHTA and CDR2 is FQGNSA. CDR3 nucleotides: TGCGCCAGCAGCCAAGCGGGGGGCGAGCAGTACTTC. Translating gives CASSQAGGEQYF.

This clonotype was recorded at least ten times. J is TRBJ2-4 and V is TRBV28; 16 bases line up with TRBD2. The CDR3 is made up of 19 amino acids. J was trimmed by 0 bases and V by 6 bases; bases with no gene match: 8. Germline CDR1 reads MDHEN; CDR2 reads SYDVKM. CDR3 protein: CASRGTSGRASGAKNIQYF. The DNA of the CDR3 is TGTGCCAGCAGGGGGACTAGCGGGAGGGCATCGGGAGCCAAAAACATTCAGTACTTC. Drawing the rest from reference TRBV28 and TRBJ2-4, the complete variable domain is DVKVTQSSRYLVKRTGEKVFLECVQDMDHENMFWYRQDPGLGLRLIYFSYDVKMKEKGDIPEGYSVSREKKERFSLILESASTNQTSMYLCASRGTSGRASGAKNIQYFGAGTRLSVL.

The gene calls are TRBV5-1 and TRBJ2-2, with a possible D match to TRBD2 (5 bases). Per the germline V gene, CDR1 is SGHRS and CDR2 is YFSETQ. The CDR3 has 14 residues. Trimming took off 4 bases at V and 5 bases at J, with 12 bases between the two ends. DNA for the CDR3: TGCGCCAGCAGCCCGTTCGGCGGGACCGGGGAGCTGTTTTTT. This sequence encodes CASSPFGGTGELFF.

Comments on this clonotype: A read error may be the cause here, since a much bigger clone is one base away. The chain employs TRBV12-3 or TRBV12-4 and TRBJ2-2; the D gene is possibly TRBD1 (6 bases). This CDR3 is 13 amino acids long. V was cut by 6 bases and J by 1 base, with 6 bases left in between. The CDR3 DNA follows: TGTGCCAGCAGGGGACAGAACACCGGGGAGCTGTTTTTT. This gives the protein CASRGQNTGELFF.

The sample holds many counts of this clonotype. V gene TRBV9 combines with J gene TRBJ2-2; D may be TRBD2 (6 bases). Trimming removed 0 bases at V and 1 base at J, with 10 bases between. CDR1 is SGDLS, CDR2 YYNGEE, per germline. This CDR3 spans 16 amino acids. The DNA of the CDR3 is TGTGCCAGCAGCGTAGTTGGTAGCGGGAACACCGGGGAGCTGTTTTTT. Its protein product is CASSVVGSGNTGELFF.

The rearrangement joins TRBV10-3 to TRBJ1-2, with 8 bases fitting TRBD1. Germline values: CDR1 ENHRY, CDR2 SYGVKD. CDR3 length: 15 residues. With V trimmed by 3 bases and J by 7 bases, 10 bases remained unmatched. The CDR3 DNA sequence: TGTGCCATCAGTGAATGGGGGCAGGGGGCGAGTGGCTACACCTTC. It encodes CAISEWGQGASGYTF.

This clonotype appeared a few times. The V gene is TRBV9, the J gene TRBJ2-2; TRBD2 is a possible D gene (5 bases). V gave up 0 bases and J gave up 6 bases, with 9 bases separating them. Germline V lookup: CDR1 SGDLS, CDR2 YYNGEE. The CDR3 covers 14 residues. The CDR3 protein is CASSVGGLSGELFF. DNA for the CDR3: TGTGCCAGCAGCGTAGGTGGACTGTCCGGGGAGCTGTTTTTT.

This clonotype has at least ten counts. The CDR3 region is CASSLTFSYEQYF. The CDR3 coding sequence is TGCGCCAGCAGCTTGACTTTCTCCTACGAGCAGTACTTC. The chain uses TRBV5-1 and TRBJ2-7; D unclear. Germline loops: CDR1 SGHRS, CDR2 YFSETQ. The V and J ends lost 1 base and 0 bases respectively, with 5 bases between them. This CDR3 has 13 residues.

In this sample, this clonotype turned up a few times. This chain joins TRBV25-1 and TRBJ1-4; 7 positions agree with TRBD1. This CDR3 is built from 15 residues. The germline CDR1 and CDR2 sequences are MGHDK and SYGVNS. V dropped 6 bases and J dropped 5; count of bases not matched to a gene: 9. CDR3 nucleotides: TGTGCCAGCAGGAGGGGGCACAGGGCGAATGAAAAACTGTTTTTT. Protein: CASRRGHRANEKLFF.

The rearrangement joins TRBV6-2 or TRBV6-3 to TRBJ1-6, with D hard to call. V lost 4 bases to trimming and J lost 14 bases, with 15 bases between them. Germline assignment: CDR1 MNHEY and CDR2 SVGEGT. CDR3 length equals 13 residues. CDR3 DNA: TGTGCCAGCAGTTTTCCGGGAAGTGATGCCCTCCACTTT. Translating gives CASSFPGSDALHF.

In its sample, this clonotype was seen many times. This chain connects TRBV2 to TRBJ2-5; D uncertain. Between the trimmed V and J ends, which lost 7 bases and 1 base, there was a span of 7 bases. From germline, CDR1 is SNHLY and CDR2 FYNNEI. This CDR3 comprises 12 residues. This CDR3 is CASIGFQETQYF. As DNA, the CDR3 is TGTGCCAGCATCGGGTTCCAAGAGACCCAGTACTTC.

This clonotype was seen repeatedly, ten times or more. This sequence joins TRBV5-1 and TRBJ2-2; tentatively, D is TRBD2 (5 bases). In germline, CDR1 is SGHRS, CDR2 YFSETQ. The CDR3 has 15 residues. V was shortened by 5 bases and J by 2 bases, with 13 bases between the two germline ends. The CDR3, as DNA: TGCGCCAGCAGGCCGACTAACCTAAACACCGGGGAGCTGTTTTTT. Amino acid sequence: CASRPTNLNTGELFF.

The chain couples TRBV4-3 to TRBJ2-1, with TRBD2 matching 8 bases. This CDR3 region has 16 residues. CDR1 is LGHNA and CDR2 is YSLEER in the germline V gene. Trimming at V came to 0 bases and at J to 3 bases, leaving 4 bases not matched to a gene. CDR3 nucleotide sequence: TGCGCCAGCAGCCAAGATTCGGGACTAGGCTACAATGAGCAGTTCTTC. Translation gives CASSQDSGLGYNEQFF.

Turning to this clonotype: A read error may produce the germline difference seen at one junction end. The chain is built from TRBV3-1 and TRBJ2-1; 8 bases fit TRBD2. The CDR3 loop spans 14 amino acids. Germline lookup yields CDR1 LGHDT and CDR2 YNNKEL (reference sequence). The CDR3 DNA sequence: TGTGCCAGCAGCCACACTAGCGGCGGAGATGAGCAGCTCTTC. This codes for CASSHTSGGDEQLF.

Many counts were recorded for this clonotype. The chain is built from TRBV5-5 and TRBJ1-1, with D possibly matching TRBD1 (5 bases). The germline V and J ends were trimmed by 1 base and 3 bases, with 13 bases remaining between them. Per germline, CDR1 SGHKS and CDR2 YYEKEE (reference sequence). The CDR3 has 15 amino acids. The DNA for the CDR3 is TGTGCCAGCAGCTTGAAACCAATGGGGGACACTGAAGCTTTCTTT. Translating gives CASSLKPMGDTEAFF.

The genes are TRBV20-1 and TRBJ1-1; 8 nucleotides line up with TRBD1. The CDR3 sequence is 13 residues long. CDR1 is DFQATT, CDR2 SNEGSKA, per germline (reference sequence). The ends lost 7 bases at V and 3 bases at J; junction bases unmatched: 7. For the CDR3, the DNA is TGCAGTGTTATACAGGGGGGGGACACTGAAGCTTTCTTT. It is translated as CSVIQGGDTEAFF.

This clonotype occurred many times. The rearrangement joins TRBV2 to TRBJ2-2; D not certain. Trimming stripped 1 base from V and 1 base from J, with 10 bases between. Germline-derived CDR1 and CDR2 are SNHLY and FYNNEI. This CDR3 comprises 16 residues. CDR3 residues: CASSEVRLRNTGELFF. The CDR3 DNA follows: TGTGCCAGCAGTGAAGTTAGGCTCCGGAACACCGGGGAGCTGTTTTTT.

Concerning this clonotype: One base away lies a much larger clone, so this may be a sequencing read error. The chain has TRBV6-1 and TRBJ2-7; TRBD2 matches at 7 bases. Trimming took 9 bases from V and 7 from J; bases not matched to a gene: 12. The germline V gene has CDR1 MNHNS and CDR2 SASEGT. CDR3 length: 13 residues. CDR3 nucleotide sequence: TGTGCCAGTGGGGCGGCGGGAGTGATTGAGCAGTACTTC. Its protein product is CASGAAGVIEQYF.

The table lists this clonotype with a few counts. The chain joins TRBV6-1 to TRBJ2-5; D gene ambiguous. The end of the DNA aligns better with TRBJ2-1, so the J call may be wrong. The CDR3 is 14 amino acids. Germline V gene data show CDR1 as MNHNS and CDR2 as SASEGT. The CDR3 nucleotides read TGTGCCAGCAGACCCCGGAGAACCTACAATGAGCAGTTCTTC. Translation: CASRPRRTYNEQFF.

This clonotype was observed many times. The chain uses TRBV7-9 and TRBJ2-1; D may be TRBD2 (7 bases). The CDR3 consists of 14 residues. Germline loops: CDR1 SEHNR, CDR2 FQNEAQ (reference sequence). V lost 2 bases to trimming and J lost 8 bases, with 13 bases between them. CDR3 region: CASSLLSGGDEQFF. The CDR3, as DNA: TGTGCCAGCAGCTTACTGTCGGGGGGCGATGAGCAGTTCTTC.

This clonotype was detected ten times or more. The rearrangement links TRBV6-2 or TRBV6-3 to TRBJ2-7; TRBD2 agrees at 8 bases. This CDR3 has 13 amino acids. Germline V gene sequence: CDR1 MNHEY, CDR2 SVGEGT. The ends lost 4 bases at V and 4 bases at J; junction bases unmatched: 3. The CDR3 region is CASSSTSGYEQYF. The CDR3, as DNA: TGTGCCAGCAGTTCTACTAGCGGTTACGAGCAGTACTTC.

This clonotype occurred a few times. The chain is built from TRBV12-3 or TRBV12-4 and TRBJ2-3, with D perhaps matching TRBD2 (5 bases). Trimming took off 5 bases at V and 0 bases at J, with 12 bases between the two ends. This CDR3 has 15 residues. CDR3 nucleotide sequence: TGTGCCAGCAGTAAGGTGGGCGGGAGCACAGATACGCAGTATTTT. It specifies CASSKVGGSTDTQYF.

This clonotype was observed many times. The genes are TRBV29-1 and TRBJ1-2; D is possibly TRBD1 (5 bases). The germline CDR1 and CDR2 sequences are SQVTM and ANQGSEA. This CDR3 is built from 13 residues. V was cut by 4 bases and J by 4 bases, with 13 bases left in between. The CDR3 DNA sequence: TGCAGCGTTGTTCGTCCAGGGACCTATGGCTACACCTTC. This sequence encodes CSVVRPGTYGYTF. Based on the CDR3 plus reference TRBV29-1 and TRBJ1-2, the full variable domain is SAVISQKPSRDICQRGTSLTIQCQVDSQVTMMFWYRQQPGQSLTLIATANQGSEATYESGFVIDKFPISRPNLTFSTLTVSNMSPEDSSIYLCSVVRPGTYGYTFGSGTRLTVV.

The table lists this clonotype with many counts. The chain combines TRBV28 with TRBJ1-5; D is unclear. V lost 3 bases and J 6 bases, leaving 9 bases between the germline ends. Germline CDR1 is MDHEN and CDR2 is SYDVKM. This CDR3 comprises 13 residues. DNA of the CDR3: TGTGCCAGCAGTTTCTTCGGATCTCAGCCCCAGCATTTT. Its protein product is CASSFFGSQPQHF.

This clonotype was observed at least ten times. The rearrangement links TRBV4-3 to TRBJ1-4, with TRBD1 as a possible D gene (5 bases). V was pared by 0 bases and J by 8 bases, with 13 bases between. CDR1 and CDR2 (germline): LGHNA, YSLEER. The CDR3 sequence is 15 residues long. This CDR3 is CASSQEEFGGEKLFF. In DNA, the CDR3 is TGCGCCAGCAGCCAAGAAGAGTTCGGGGGGGAAAAACTGTTTTTT.

This clonotype was seen a handful of times. The chain carries TRBV20-1 and TRBJ2-1; D not resolved. Trimming took 4 bases from V and 3 from J, leaving 16 bases between them. The CDR3 is 15 amino acids. Looked up from germline, CDR1 is DFQATT and CDR2 is SNEGSKA (reference sequence). The CDR3 DNA reads TGCAGTGCTAACCGCGGCTCATTGATCTACAATGAGCAGTTCTTC. This gives the protein CSANRGSLIYNEQFF.

V and J are TRBV11-2 and TRBJ2-7; D unresolved. The CDR3 is 17 residues long. Germline-derived CDR1 and CDR2 are SGHAT and FQNNGV. The V gene lost 5 bases and the J gene lost 3 bases, with 23 bases spanning the gap. CDR3 loop: CASSQAGLGWEDYEQYF. In nucleotides, the CDR3 is TGTGCCAGCAGCCAAGCAGGCCTAGGGTGGGAAGACTACGAGCAGTACTTC.

This clonotype has only a few counts. The chain carries TRBV9 and TRBJ2-3; no clear D. Trimming stripped 4 bases from V and 2 bases from J, with 14 bases between. The germline V gene encodes CDR1 SGDLS and CDR2 YYNGEE. The CDR3 runs to 15 residues. In nucleotides, the CDR3 is TGTGCCAGCAGCCCCGGTGGCGGCTACACAGATACGCAGTATTTT. Translating gives CASSPGGGYTDTQYF.

This clonotype was seen at least ten times. DNA for the CDR3: TGTGCCAGCAGTTTATCGGGACAGGTGAATGGCTACACCTTC. It specifies CASSLSGQVNGYTF. This chain joins TRBV27 and TRBJ1-2; 8 bases align to TRBD1. The CDR3 is 14 amino acids. Germline V gene data show CDR1 as MNHEY and CDR2 as SMNVEV (reference sequence). J was trimmed by 6 bases and V by 0 bases; bases with no gene match: 3.

This clonotype occurred a few times. The gene calls are TRBV18 and TRBJ2-5; D is unclear. Germline loops: CDR1 KGHSH, CDR2 LQKENI. This CDR3 is built from 14 residues. Between the trimmed V and J ends, which lost 3 bases and 4 bases, there was a span of 12 bases. The CDR3 bases are TGTGCCAGCTCACCGTCGGCCGCTAGAGAGACCCAGTACTTC. This encodes CASSPSAARETQYF. The variable domain in full, with the rest retrieved from reference TRBV18 and TRBJ2-5, is NAGVMQNPRHLVRRRGQEARLRCSPMKGHSHVYWYRQLPEEGLKFMVYLQKENIIDESGMPKERFSAEFPKEGPSILRIQQVVRGDSAAYFCASSPSAARETQYFGPGTRLLVL.